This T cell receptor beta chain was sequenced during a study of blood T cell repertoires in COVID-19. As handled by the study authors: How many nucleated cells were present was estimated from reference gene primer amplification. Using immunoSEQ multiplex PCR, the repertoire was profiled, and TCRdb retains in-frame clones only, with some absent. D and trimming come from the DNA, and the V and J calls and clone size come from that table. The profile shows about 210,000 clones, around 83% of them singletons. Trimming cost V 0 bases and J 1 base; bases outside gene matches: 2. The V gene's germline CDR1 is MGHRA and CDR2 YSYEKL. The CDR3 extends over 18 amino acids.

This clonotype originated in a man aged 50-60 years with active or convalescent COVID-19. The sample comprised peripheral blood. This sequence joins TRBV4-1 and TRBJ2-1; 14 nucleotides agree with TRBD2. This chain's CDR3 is CASSQDRTSGGSYNEQFF. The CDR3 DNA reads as TGCGCCAGCAGCCAAGATCGGACTAGCGGGGGGTCCTACAATGAGCAGTTCTTC.